These 21 T cell receptor beta chains came from one sample sequenced in a study of CD8+CD57+ T cells in acquired aplastic anemia (dated by TCRdb to the late 2010s). The instrument was an Illumina HiSeq 2000. Genomic DNA was used as template for profiling of TCR beta VDJ combinations and CDR3 sequences. TCRdb took the public reads, trimmed them with fastp at Q25, ran MiXCR for clone calling and kept in-frame beta chains. Rows with a matching CDR3 protein are joined into one entry that keeps the most common DNA and genes. This sample holds about 210,000 distinct CDR3 sequences; over 60% were observed only once. Clones ranked in the top ten supply about 29% of the sample. Sequencing was done on a sample of sorted CD4+, CD8+, or CD8+CD57+ T cells (not recorded which) from PBMCs. The receptor set was obtained from a human donor in good health.

This clonotype was seen a single time. The chain employs TRBV6-4 and TRBJ2-7; D is ambiguous. V was pared by 3 bases and J by 3 bases, with 12 bases between. This CDR3 is 14 amino acids long. Germline-derived CDR1 and CDR2 are MRHNA and SNTAGT. The CDR3 loop reads CASSDVRLSYEQYF. The CDR3 DNA sequence: TGTGCCAGCAGTGATGTACGGCTGAGCTACGAGCAGTACTTC.

The gene calls are TRBV7-9 and TRBJ2-7, with D possibly being TRBD2 (6 bases). Germline loops: CDR1 SEHNR, CDR2 FQNEAQ (reference sequence). V shed 5 bases and J shed 0 bases, with 17 bases lying between them. The length of the CDR3 is 16 residues. The CDR3 region is CASSPSGTGHSYEQYF. CDR3 bases: TGTGCCAGCAGCCCTTCCGGGACTGGCCACTCCTACGAGCAGTACTTC.

V gene TRBV19 combines with J gene TRBJ2-2, with 8 bases lining up with TRBD2. The junction had 12 bases not matched to a gene; V was cut back by 3 bases and J by 9 bases. The germline CDR1 and CDR2 sequences are LNHDA and SQIVND (reference sequence). The CDR3 sequence is 16 residues long. DNA of the CDR3: TGTGCCAGTAGTATGGGGACTAGTGGTCCCCCGTGGGAGCTGTTTTTT. It codes for CASSMGTSGPPWELFF.

A note on this clonotype: One junction end does not reproduce the germline sequence, and a read error may be involved. This chain joins TRBV7-3 and TRBJ2-1; 11 bases are a match to TRBD2. The V gene's germline CDR1 is SGHTA and CDR2 FQGTGA. The CDR3 length is 15 residues. This chain's CDR3 is CASSSLAGEAIEQLF. CDR3 nucleotides: TGTGCCAGCAGCTCACTAGCGGGGGAAGCGATTGAGCAGCTCTTC. Together with reference TRBV7-3 and TRBJ2-1, the CDR3 gives the full variable domain: GAGVSQTPSNKVTEKGKYVELRCDPISGHTALYWYRQSLGQGPEFLIYFQGTGAADDSGLPNDRFFAVRPEGSVSTLKIQRTERGDSAVYLCASSSLAGEAIEQLFGPGTRLTVL.

This chain uses TRBV10-2 with TRBJ2-1; no firm D call. Germline CDR1 reads WSHSY; CDR2 reads SAAADI. The CDR3 extends over 17 amino acids. Between the trimmed V and J ends, which lost 4 bases and 0 bases, there was a span of 16 bases. The DNA for the CDR3 is TGCGCCAGCAGTGTTATATTCCCAAGGAGCTCCTACAATGAGCAGTTCTTC. Translation: CASSVIFPRSSYNEQFF.

The V call is TRBV7-2, the J call TRBJ2-7; D remains unclear. Germline values: CDR1 SGHTA, CDR2 FQGNSA. V lost 5 bases to trimming and J lost 0 bases, with 11 bases between them. This CDR3 is built from 14 residues. CDR3 residues: CASSQTLSSYEQYF. In DNA, the CDR3 is TGTGCCAGCAGCCAGACACTTTCCTCCTACGAGCAGTACTTC.

This clonotype was seen ten or more times. V is TRBV11-2 and J is TRBJ2-3; D is possibly TRBD1 (5 bases). Germline-derived CDR1 and CDR2 are SGHAT and FQNNGV. The CDR3 runs to 14 residues. Trimming left V 2 bases short and J 2 bases short, with 8 bases between. The CDR3: CASSLIGDTDTQYF. In DNA form, the CDR3 reads TGTGCCAGCAGCTTAATAGGGGACACAGATACGCAGTATTTT.

The chain is built from TRBV4-1 and TRBJ1-1; perhaps TRBD1 as D (5 bases). The CDR3 covers 17 residues. Trimming took off 0 bases at V and 1 base at J, with 15 bases between the two ends. CDR1 MGHRA and CDR2 YSYEKL come from the germline V gene. The CDR3 reads CASSQDSATDANTEAFF. The CDR3 DNA sequence: TGCGCCAGCAGCCAAGATTCCGCGACAGATGCGAACACTGAAGCTTTCTTT.

The chain combines TRBV19 with TRBJ1-4, with D possibly being TRBD1 (5 bases). The CDR3 is made up of 14 amino acids. Trimming stripped 7 bases from V and 4 bases from J, with 13 bases between. The germline CDR1 and CDR2 sequences are LNHDA and SQIVND (reference sequence). In DNA form, the CDR3 reads TGTGCCAGTACGGGAGGGGTAAATAATGAAAAACTGTTTTTT. Translation gives CASTGGVNNEKLFF. The whole variable domain, filled in from reference TRBV19 and TRBJ1-4, reads DGGITQSPKYLFRKEGQNVTLSCEQNLNHDAMYWYRQDPGQGLRLIYYSQIVNDFQKGDIAEGYSVSREKKESFPLTVTSAQKNPTAFYLCASTGGVNNEKLFFGSGTQLSVL.

CDR3 sequence: CASSARPSMAPGYTF. The CDR3 bases are TGTGCCAGCAGCGCGAGACCTTCTATGGCACCCGGCTACACCTTC. V is TRBV2 and J is TRBJ1-2; D is uncertain. The ends were cut back, 6 bases at V and 8 bases at J, with 22 bases in the middle. CDR1 and CDR2 (germline): SNHLY, FYNNEI. The CDR3 consists of 15 residues.

The rearrangement links TRBV29-1 to TRBJ2-1; no reliable D call. In germline, CDR1 is SQVTM, CDR2 ANQGSEA. The length of the CDR3 is 14 residues. With 0 bases removed from V and 5 bases from J, the gap between germline ends came to 11 bases. CDR3 sequence (DNA): TGCAGCGTTGAAGATGCTGGGGTCCACAATGAGCAGTTCTTC. Protein product: CSVEDAGVHNEQFF.

The chain combines TRBV25-1 with TRBJ2-5; perhaps TRBD2 as D (6 bases). Germline loops: CDR1 MGHDK, CDR2 SYGVNS. The CDR3 has 16 amino acids. Trimming took 4 bases from V and 1 from J, leaving 16 bases between them. CDR3: CASSASLASVQETQYF. The CDR3 DNA reads TGTGCCAGCAGTGCTAGTTTGGCTAGCGTCCAAGAGACCCAGTACTTC.

The table lists this clonotype with many counts. V usage is TRBV4-3 and J usage is TRBJ1-2, with D hard to call. The CDR3 is made up of 14 amino acids. From germline, CDR1 is LGHNA and CDR2 YSLEER. V gave up 1 base and J gave up 1 base, with 7 bases separating them. CDR3 sequence (DNA): TGCGCCAGCAGCCAAGGGTCCGGTAACTATGGCTACACCTTC. It yields the protein CASSQGSGNYGYTF.

About this clonotype itself: The junction and the germline gene differ at one end; a read error may be behind it. The chain is built from TRBV5-1 and TRBJ2-7, with TRBD2 matching over 7 bases. CDR1 is SGHRS, CDR2 YFSETQ, per germline. This CDR3 has 13 amino acids. CDR3 in amino acids: CASSSVGRREQYF. The CDR3 region has the DNA TGTGCCAGCAGCTCTGTCGGGAGGCGCGAACAGTACTTC. Based on the CDR3 plus reference TRBV5-1 and TRBJ2-7, the full variable domain is KAGVTQTPRYLIKTRGQQVTLSCSPISGHRSVSWYQQTPGQGLQFLFEYFSETQRNKGNFPGRFSGRQFSNSRSEMNVSTLELGDSALYLCASSSVGRREQYFGPGTRLTVT.

V and J are TRBV20-1 and TRBJ2-5; D is unresolved. CDR1 is DFQATT, CDR2 SNEGSKA, per germline (reference sequence). V was cut by 3 bases and J by 5 bases, with 10 bases left in between. The CDR3 sequence is 12 residues long. CDR3 protein: CSASQVGETQYF. The CDR3, as DNA: TGCAGTGCTAGCCAGGTCGGGGAGACCCAGTACTTC.

The chain links TRBV2 to TRBJ2-3; no reliable D call. V gave up 7 bases and J gave up 6 bases, with 14 bases separating them. CDR3 length: 13 residues. Per germline, CDR1 SNHLY and CDR2 FYNNEI. DNA of the CDR3: TGTGCCAGCAACCAATTAAGGCGGGATACGCAGTATTTT. It encodes CASNQLRRDTQYF. The full variable domain, rest sourced from reference TRBV2 and TRBJ2-3, is EPEVTQTPSHQVTQMGQEVILRCVPISNHLYFYWYRQILGQKVEFLVSFYNNEISEKSEIFDDQFSVERPDGSNFTLKIRSTKLEDSAMYFCASNQLRRDTQYFGPGTRLTVL.

Concerning this clonotype: Its ends do not fully match the called genes, so a read error is possible. This chain links TRBV24-1 with TRBJ2-3, with D possibly being TRBD1 (5 bases). This CDR3 is 14 amino acids long. CDR1 and CDR2 (germline): KGHDR, SFDVKD. CDR3 DNA sequence: TGTGCCACCCCAAGCAGGGTCATCACAGTTACGCAGTATTTT. Amino acid sequence: CATPSRVITVTQYF.

This clonotype occurred a few times. This rearrangement joins TRBV6-5 to TRBJ1-4, with TRBD1 matching 10 bases. The germline CDR1 and CDR2 sequences are MNHEY and SVGAGI. The CDR3 is 15 amino acids. After removal of 6 bases from V and 6 bases from J, the junction contained 7 bases not matched to a gene. CDR3 DNA sequence: TGTGCCAGCAGCAACGACAGGGGGCTCGATGAAAAACTGTTTTTT. It translates to CASSNDRGLDEKLFF.

This clonotype was found many times. The chain links TRBV9 to TRBJ1-2; TRBD1 matches at 9 bases. CDR1 SGDLS and CDR2 YYNGEE come from the germline V gene. This CDR3 spans 17 amino acids. After removal of 4 bases from V and 6 bases from J, the junction contained 16 bases not matched to a gene. CDR3 sequence (DNA): TGTGCCAGCAGCCCCGACAGTATTGGACAGGGGTCCCATGGCTACACCTTC. This encodes CASSPDSIGQGSHGYTF.

The chain has TRBV11-2 and TRBJ2-7; 7 bases line up with TRBD2. V trimming: 5 bases; J trimming: 4 bases; junction bases outside the gene matches: 17. In germline, CDR1 is SGHAT, CDR2 FQNNGV. This CDR3 contains 17 residues. The CDR3 sequence: CASSRPGGSSNYYEQYF. CDR3 sequence (DNA): TGTGCCAGCAGCCGCCCCGGGGGGTCCTCCAACTATTACGAGCAGTACTTC. The full variable domain, rest sourced from reference TRBV11-2 and TRBJ2-7, is EAGVAQSPRYKIIEKRQSVAFWCNPISGHATLYWYQQILGQGPKLLIQFQNNGVVDDSQLPKDRFSAERLKGVDSTLKIQPAKLEDSAVYLCASSRPGGSSNYYEQYFGPGTRLTVT.

V and J are TRBV7-2 and TRBJ2-2; 12 bases align to TRBD1. V gave up 8 bases and J gave up 6 bases; unmatched junction bases: 10. The CDR3 runs 16 residues. In germline, CDR1 is SGHTA, CDR2 FQGNSA. The CDR3 DNA sequence: TGTGCCAGCGGCTCCGGGACAGGGGGCGCGCCCGGGGAGCTGTTTTTT. Amino acid sequence: CASGSGTGGAPGELFF.